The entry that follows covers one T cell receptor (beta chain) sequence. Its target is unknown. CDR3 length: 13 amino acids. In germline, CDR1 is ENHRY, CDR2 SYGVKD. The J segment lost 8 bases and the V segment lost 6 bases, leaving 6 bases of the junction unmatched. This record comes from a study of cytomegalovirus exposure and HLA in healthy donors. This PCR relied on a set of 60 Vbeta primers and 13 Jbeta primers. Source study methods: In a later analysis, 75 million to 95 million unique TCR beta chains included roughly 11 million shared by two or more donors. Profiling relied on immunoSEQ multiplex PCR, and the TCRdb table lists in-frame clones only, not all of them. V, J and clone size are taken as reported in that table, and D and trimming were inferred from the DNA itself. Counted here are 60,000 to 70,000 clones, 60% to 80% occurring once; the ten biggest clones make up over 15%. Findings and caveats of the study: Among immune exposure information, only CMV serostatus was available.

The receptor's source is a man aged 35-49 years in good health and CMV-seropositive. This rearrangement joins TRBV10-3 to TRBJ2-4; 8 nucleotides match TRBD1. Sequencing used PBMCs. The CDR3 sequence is CAIRGQGGDIQYF. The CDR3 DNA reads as TGTGCCATCAGAGGACAGGGTGGGGACATTCAGTACTTC.